Listed below are T cell receptor beta chains from one sample, sequenced in a study of T cells in Graves' hyperthyroidism and ophthalmopathy. TCRdb re-called the multiplex PCR reads through MiXCR, storing one row per CDR3 protein. The table includes approximately 400,000 distinct CDR3 sequences, about 18% detected once. Sequencing used blood. The receptor set was obtained from a man between 18 and 29 years old with Graves' ophthalmopathy. Both conserved end residues are part of each CDR3. The D gene is left open where the match is weak. Some rows mark clone size as missing; the rest say once, few, many or name a class of expanded clone.

TRBV5-8	-	many	TRBJ2-1	CASSLYGPREQFF	TGTGCCAGCAGCTTGTATGGCCCTCGTGAGCAGTTCTTC
TRBV15	-	many	TRBJ1-1	CATSRQTGNTEAFF	TGTGCCACCAGCAGACAGACAGGGAACACTGAAGCTTTCTTT
TRBV27	-	-	TRBJ1-3	CANRTLNSGNTIYF	TGTGCCAACAGAACGTTAAACTCTGGAAACACCATATATTTT
TRBV20-1	-	-	TRBJ1-2	CSARAGGDYGYTF	TGCAGTGCTAGAGCGGGGGGCGACTATGGCTACACCTTC
TRBV28	-	many	TRBJ1-1	CATAQGAEAFF	TGTGCCACCGCACAGGGAGCTGAAGCTTTCTTT
TRBV9	TRBD1	-	TRBJ1-3	CASSPAGTANTIYF	TGTGCCAGCAGCCCCGCCGGGACAGCGAACACCATATATTTT
TRBV7-9	TRBD1	many	TRBJ1-2	CASSRGQGLYGYTF	TGTGCCAGCAGCCGAGGACAGGGCCTCTATGGCTACACCTTC
TRBV6-9	TRBD1	many	TRBJ2-5	CASSPLGQGARETQYF	TGTGCCAGCAGCCCCTTAGGACAGGGGGCTCGGGAGACCCAGTACTTC
TRBV9	TRBD2	-	TRBJ2-7	CASSPSREGLTYEQYF	TGTGCCAGCAGCCCTTCCCGGGAGGGACTCACCTACGAGCAGTACTTC
TRBV10-3	-	many	TRBJ1-6	CAISGGGGSPLHF	TGTGCCATCAGTGGAGGGGGTGGTTCACCCCTCCACTTT
TRBV7-9	TRBD1	many	TRBJ1-1	CASSVQGAGGNTEAFF	TGTGCCAGCAGCGTGCAGGGGGCGGGGGGGAACACTGAAGCTTTCTTT
TRBV6-4	TRBD1	-	TRBJ2-1	CASSAGTAQRGEQFF	TGTGCCAGCAGTGCCGGGACAGCCCAAAGGGGTGAGCAGTTCTTC
TRBV5-1	-	-	TRBJ1-6	CASSEPPGTGLNSPLHF	TGCGCCAGCAGTGAACCCCCCGGGACGGGATTGAATTCACCCCTCCACTTT
TRBV3-1	-	many	TRBJ1-5	CASSQGGSAVQPQHF	TGTGCCAGCAGCCAAGGGGGGTCGGCAGTCCAGCCCCAGCATTTT
TRBV25-1	-	-	TRBJ1-4	CASSEVPNSEKLFF	TGTGCCAGCAGTGAAGTGCCCAACAGTGAAAAACTGTTTTTT
TRBV2	TRBD2	few	TRBJ2-1	CASSEESGGYNEQFF	TGTGCCAGCAGTGAAGAAAGCGGGGGCTACAATGAGCAGTTCTTC
TRBV3-1	TRBD2	-	TRBJ2-5	CASSRSSGSGETQYF	TGTGCCAGCAGCCGGTCTAGCGGGAGCGGAGAGACCCAGTACTTC
TRBV19	-	-	TRBJ1-6	CASSTRDGYNSPLHF	TGTGCCAGTAGTACCCGGGACGGCTATAATTCACCCCTCCACTTT
TRBV6-2/TRBV6-3	TRBD1	-	TRBJ1-6	CASRNSDRDYNSPLHF	TGTGCCAGCAGAAACTCCGACAGGGACTATAATTCACCCCTCCACTTT
TRBV20-1	TRBD2	few	TRBJ2-2	CSARSATGTSGANTGELFF	TGCAGTGCTAGATCAGCTACCGGGACTAGCGGGGCGAACACCGGGGAGCTGTTTTTT
TRBV11-2	-	many	TRBJ1-1	CASSSDRRMNTEAFF	TGTGCCAGCAGCTCGGACAGAAGGATGAACACTGAAGCTTTCTTT
TRBV20-1	-	-	TRBJ2-1	CSARDAHSGAVYEQFF	TGCAGTGCTAGAGATGCTCACTCGGGGGCAGTCTACGAGCAGTTCTTC
TRBV14	TRBD2	-	TRBJ2-7	CASSQGASGAIREQYF	TGTGCCAGCAGCCAAGGCGCTAGCGGGGCGATTCGTGAGCAGTACTTC
TRBV6-5	-	few	TRBJ2-1	CASSYSVAFSYNEQFF	TGTGCCAGCAGTTACTCCGTAGCCTTCTCCTACAATGAGCAGTTCTTC
TRBV12-3/TRBV12-4	-	many	TRBJ2-7	CASSLARTDSYEQYF	TGTGCCAGCAGTTTAGCCCGGACAGATTCCTACGAGCAGTACTTC
TRBV18	-	many	TRBJ2-3	CASSPDGSSTDTQYF	TGTGCCAGCTCACCGGACGGATCTAGCACAGATACGCAGTATTTT
TRBV7-2	-	-	TRBJ2-7	CASSLDGAGAFLYEQYF	TGTGCCAGCAGCTTAGACGGGGCGGGGGCCTTTCTCTACGAGCAGTACTTC
TRBV6-1	-	many	TRBJ1-2	CASSEAAGVANYGYTF	TGTGCCAGCAGTGAAGCGGCAGGGGTAGCTAACTATGGCTACACCTTC
TRBV6-1	-	few	TRBJ1-2	CASSEALTGKDGYTF	TGTGCCAGCAGTGAAGCGTTGACGGGAAAGGATGGCTACACCTTC
TRBV15	TRBD2	once	TRBJ2-7	CATSYGLAGEAYEQYF	TGTGCCACCAGCTATGGACTAGCGGGGGAAGCCTACGAGCAGTACTTC
TRBV9	-	-	TRBJ2-3	CASSGGLASTDTQYF	TGTGCCAGCAGTGGAGGGCTAGCTAGCACAGATACGCAGTATTTT
TRBV6-1	-	-	TRBJ2-3	CASSEEGADTQYF	TGTGCCAGCAGTGAAGAGGGAGCAGATACGCAGTATTTT
TRBV29-1	-	many	TRBJ1-1	CSVPEGGHTEAFF	TGCAGCGTTCCCGAGGGAGGGCACACTGAAGCTTTCTTT
TRBV10-3	TRBD1	-	TRBJ2-1	CAISDPRDSYNEQFF	TGTGCCATCAGTGACCCCCGGGACAGCTACAATGAGCAGTTCTTC
TRBV5-1	-	-	TRBJ1-6	CASSPGGGFNSPLHF	TGCGCCAGCAGCCCTGGGGGGGGCTTTAATTCACCCCTCCACTTT
TRBV6-1	TRBD1	few	TRBJ1-6	CASTADRGDLPLHF	TGTGCCAGCACGGCCGACAGGGGGGATTTACCCCTCCACTTT
TRBV7-9	TRBD2	-	TRBJ2-7	CASSRDSSGGRRYEQYF	TGTGCCAGCAGTCGGGACTCTAGCGGGGGCCGCCGCTACGAGCAGTACTTC
TRBV24-1	TRBD1	-	TRBJ1-5	CATSDTDRDNQPQHF	TGTGCCACCAGTGACACGGACAGGGATAATCAGCCCCAGCATTTT
TRBV29-1	-	-	TRBJ2-3	CSVRTRGTDTQYF	TGCAGCGTTCGGACACGGGGCACAGATACGCAGTATTTT
TRBV6-1	TRBD1	-	TRBJ2-1	CASRDRENEQFF	TGTGCCAGCAGGGACAGGGAAAATGAGCAGTTCTTC
TRBV4-1	-	few	TRBJ2-7	CASSQLTTVFSGEQYF	TGCGCCAGCAGCCAGTTAACGACAGTTTTCTCTGGTGAGCAGTACTTC
TRBV6-1	TRBD2	once	TRBJ2-7	CASRLSGRAFINEQYF	TGTGCCAGCAGACTTAGCGGGAGGGCCTTTATCAACGAGCAGTACTTC
TRBV20-1	TRBD2	few	TRBJ2-3	CSASTSAATDTQYF	TGCAGTGCTAGTACTAGCGCCGCCACAGATACGCAGTATTTT
TRBV3-1	-	few	TRBJ2-2	CASSQVGELFF	TGTGCCAGCAGCCAAGTAGGGGAGCTGTTTTTT
TRBV3-1	TRBD1	many	TRBJ1-2	CASSQDFGTGGDGYTF	TGTGCCAGCAGCCAAGATTTCGGGACAGGGGGCGATGGCTACACCTTC
TRBV3-1	-	many	TRBJ2-7	CASSPRTGGSYEQYF	TGTGCCAGCAGCCCACGGACGGGCGGCTCCTACGAGCAGTACTTC